This T cell receptor beta chain was recorded in a study of T cells in Graves' hyperthyroidism and ophthalmopathy. Inclusion characteristics of ophthalmopathy patients comprised a Clinical Activity Score of at least 3, a NOSPECS grade of at least 4, and duration under 3 months. There were TCR beta CDR3 regions amplified from RNA transcripts. Carried out on the TCR CDR3, a first-round RT-PCR used the HTBI primer set. TCRdb re-analysed the multiplex PCR reads in MiXCR, keeping a single row per CDR3 protein. The sample records roughly 500,000 distinct CDR3 sequences, around a quarter being singletons. This clonotype occurred a few times. Trimming cost V 2 bases and J 7 bases; bases outside gene matches: 2. Germline CDR1 is SGHRS and CDR2 is YFSETQ. The CDR3 length is 13 residues.

The specimen sequenced was blood. The chain carries TRBV5-1 and TRBJ1-4; 7 bases are a match to TRBD1. This clonotype was obtained from a woman in her thirties with Graves' ophthalmopathy. CDR3 amino acids: CASSFQGGEKLFF. CDR3 nucleotides: TGCGCCAGCAGCTTCCAGGGGGGTGAAAAACTGTTTTTT. The full variable domain, rest sourced from reference TRBV5-1 and TRBJ1-4, is KAGVTQTPRYLIKTRGQQVTLSCSPISGHRSVSWYQQTPGQGLQFLFEYFSETQRNKGNFPGRFSGRQFSNSRSEMNVSTLELGDSALYLCASSFQGGEKLFFGSGTQLSVL.